The TCR beta chain under discussion was sequenced for a study of T cell clonotyping in hematopoietic cell transplantation. Study results and caveats: Few recipient clonotypes overlapped donors; over 95% were de novo at given depth.

Concerning this clone itself: Its antigen is undetermined.

The CDR3 consists of 13 residues. Germline assignment: CDR1 SGHVS and CDR2 FQNEAQ. V was pared by 2 bases and J by 10 bases, with 12 bases between. The table came from immunoSEQ multiplex PCR; TCRdb's copy has only in-frame clones and leaves some out. The sample consists of tens of thousands of clones, about nine tenths of them appearing once. The time point here: recipient sample about 28 days before transplant, after cytoreduction. Blood collection times were about day -28 and days 30, 100, 180 posttransplant. The sequence was obtained from a man in his fifties or sixties with biphenotypic leukemia. Some clones in this sample may be carry-over from other donors' samples. The sample in question was peripheral blood mononuclear cells, obtained before stem cell transplant. The chain combines TRBV7-8 with TRBJ2-1, with a weak D call TRBD2 (5 bases). The CDR3 loop is CASSLKGTGEQFF. DNA of the CDR3: TGTGCCAGCAGCTTAAAGGGCACGGGGGAGCAGTTCTTC.